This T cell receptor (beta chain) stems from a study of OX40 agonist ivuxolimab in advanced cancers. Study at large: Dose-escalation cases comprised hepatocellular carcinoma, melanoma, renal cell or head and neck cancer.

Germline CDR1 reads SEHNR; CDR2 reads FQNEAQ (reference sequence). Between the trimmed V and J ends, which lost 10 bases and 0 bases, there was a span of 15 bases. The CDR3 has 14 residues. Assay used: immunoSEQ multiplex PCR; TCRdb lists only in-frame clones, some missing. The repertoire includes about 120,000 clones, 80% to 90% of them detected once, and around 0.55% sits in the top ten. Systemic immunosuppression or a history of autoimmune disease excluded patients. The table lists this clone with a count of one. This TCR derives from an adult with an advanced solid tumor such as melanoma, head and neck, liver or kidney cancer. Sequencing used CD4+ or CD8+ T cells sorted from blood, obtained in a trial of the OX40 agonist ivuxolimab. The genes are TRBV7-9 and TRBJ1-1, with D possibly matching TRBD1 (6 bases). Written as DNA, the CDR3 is TGTGCCACCCGCCGGGACACATTGAACACTGAAGCTTTCTTT. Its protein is CATRRDTLNTEAFF.